This T cell receptor beta chain was sequenced in a study of T cells in localized non-small cell lung cancer. Study findings and constraints: Since sequencing was restricted to only one region of the tumor, intratumor heterogeneity remains a possibility. Higher T cell density in the blood was associated with longer overall survival, whereas higher adjacent-lung clonality associated with shorter survival.

This CDR3 region has 15 residues. V lost 6 bases and J lost 8; bases outside the gene matches: 11. Germline V gives CDR1 MNHEY, CDR2 SMNVEV (reference sequence). Profiling relied on immunoSEQ multiplex PCR, and the TCRdb table lists in-frame clones only, not all of them. The sample holds about 79,000 clones, more than 75% seen once. In the case of this clone: Antigen specificity is unknown.

The chain couples TRBV27 to TRBJ1-2; 11 nucleotides match TRBD1. This receptor was taken from a woman between 35 and 75 years old with stage I squamous cell lung carcinoma. Here the sequenced sample was peripheral blood, taken before any cancer treatment. In DNA form, the CDR3 reads TGTGCCAGCAGCTGGGGGACAGGGGGTCGGTCCGGCTACACCTTC. Translation gives CASSWGTGGRSGYTF.